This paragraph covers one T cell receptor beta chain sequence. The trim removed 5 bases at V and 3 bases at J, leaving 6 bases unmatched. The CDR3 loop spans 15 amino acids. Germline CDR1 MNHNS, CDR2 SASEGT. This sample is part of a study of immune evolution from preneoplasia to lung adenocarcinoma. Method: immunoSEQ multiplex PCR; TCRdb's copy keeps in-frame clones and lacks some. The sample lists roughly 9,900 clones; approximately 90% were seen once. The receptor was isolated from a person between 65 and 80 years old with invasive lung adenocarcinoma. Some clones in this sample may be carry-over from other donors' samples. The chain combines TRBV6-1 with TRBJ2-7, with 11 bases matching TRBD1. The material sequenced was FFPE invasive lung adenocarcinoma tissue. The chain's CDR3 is CASSQQGTGGYEQYF. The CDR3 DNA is TGTGCCAGCAGTCAACAGGGGACAGGGGGCTACGAGCAGTACTTC.